This T cell receptor (beta chain) was sequenced for a study of T-cell memory formation after mild COVID-19. Study summary: TCR clusters were mostly donor specific. Study-wide findings and caveats: Clones contracting over day 15 to 85 were CD4/CD8 balanced, with later expanders leaning CD4+.

The CDR3 is 12 residues long. Germline assignment: CDR1 MGHRA and CDR2 YSYEKL. V dropped 4 bases and J dropped 6 bases, with 9 bases sitting between them. TCRalpha and TCRbeta libraries used 5'RACE with constant-segment primers and UMIs. TCRdb recomputed calls from the 5' RACE reads with MiXCR, one row per CDR3 protein. In the table there are hundreds of thousands of distinct CDR3 sequences, around 15% of which are singletons. Note on this clonotype: Its cognate antigen is unknown.

The receptor was derived from a man between 18 and 35 years old who had mild COVID-19 (a few samples of this study predate the infection). Cell type and time point are not known. Specimen: PBMCs or a T cell subset sorted from them (not recorded which). J is TRBJ1-2 and V is TRBV4-1, with D maybe TRBD1 (5 bases). Here the CDR3 DNA reads TGCGCCAGCAGCCGTTCAGGGAATGGCTACACCTTC. Its translation: CASSRSGNGYTF.